One T cell receptor beta chain is described in this entry. Its antigen is undetermined. V dropped 3 bases and J dropped 0; count of bases not matched to a gene: 0. CDR3 length equals 14 residues. CDR1 SGHTA and CDR2 FQGNSA come from the germline V gene. The table came from immunoSEQ multiplex PCR; TCRdb's copy has only in-frame clones and leaves some out. The sample lists tens of thousands of clones, approximately 95% occurring once. The entry originates in a study of graft-versus-host responses after intestinal transplantation. Study at large: Tacrolimus plus steroids were given to all recipients for around three years, preceded by anti-thymocyte globulin induction.

Sequences were derived from unstimulated CD8+ T cells sorted from spleen or lymph node cells, sampled before transplant. This receptor was taken from a human donor who was the organ donor for an intestinal transplant. The chain joins TRBV7-2 to TRBJ2-5; the match to TRBD1 covers 8 bases. The CDR3 DNA follows: TGTGCCAGCAGCTTGGACAGGGACCAAGAGACCCAGTACTTC. This codes for CASSLDRDQETQYF.